The text below deals with one TCR beta chain. Its antigen is not identified. Libraries were prepared by immunoSEQ multiplex PCR; TCRdb keeps only in-frame clonotypes and omits some of them. The sample comprises about 58,000 clones, about 88% of which are singletons, and 1.1% rests with the top ten. The ends lost 4 bases at V and 6 bases at J; junction bases unmatched: 2. The length of the CDR3 is 13 residues. Germline lookup yields CDR1 SGHRS and CDR2 YFSETQ. This sample was included in a study of cytomegalovirus exposure and HLA in healthy donors. Whole-study results and caveats: A later analysis found first-cohort TCR clusters tended to co-occur in the roughly 120 validation repertoires. Cytomegalovirus association was listed for about 180 TCR beta chains.

Donors came from a validation cohort of some 130 subjects, distinct from the first 666-subject cohort. The sample comprised PBMCs. The chain links TRBV5-1 to TRBJ1-2; 11 bases are shared with TRBD1. This receptor was taken from a man younger than 35 in good health and CMV-seronegative. The CDR3 sequence is CASSRGQGDGYTF. CDR3 coding DNA: TGCGCCAGCAGCCGGGGACAGGGGGATGGCTACACCTTC.